A single sample gave rise to the 9 T cell receptor beta chains below, sequenced in a study of cytomegalovirus exposure and HLA in healthy donors. Measured with immunoSEQ multiplex PCR; TCRdb has only the in-frame clones, and not every one. The sample has 65,000 to 100,000 clones; 80% to 95% are singletons. The sample comprised PBMCs. The receptors were sampled from a woman aged 25 to 45 in good health and CMV-seronegative.

The gene calls are TRBV30 and TRBJ2-7; possible D gene TRBD1, 6 bases. The V gene lost 6 bases and the J gene lost 7 bases, with 13 bases spanning the gap. Germline V gene data show CDR1 as GTSNPN and CDR2 as SVGIG (reference sequence). The CDR3 sequence is 11 residues long. The DNA of the CDR3 is TGTGCCTGTCCGGGTAGGGGGGAGCAGTACTTC. Protein: CACPGRGEQYF.

This rearrangement joins TRBV28 to TRBJ1-2; TRBD1 agrees at 7 bases. From germline, CDR1 is MDHEN and CDR2 SYDVKM. The V gene end was trimmed by 4 bases and the J gene end by 4 bases; junction bases not matched to a gene: 6. The CDR3 totals 14 residues. DNA for the CDR3: TGTGCCAGCAGTTCCCCGGACAGGATCTATGGCTACACCTTC. Protein product: CASSSPDRIYGYTF.

This clone was found once. This chain uses TRBV25-1 with TRBJ2-1; 10 bases line up with TRBD2. The junction had 3 bases not matched to a gene; V was cut back by 5 bases and J by 2 bases. CDR3 size: 15 residues. Per the germline V gene, CDR1 is MGHDK and CDR2 is SYGVNS. The CDR3 sequence: CASSSSGSPYNEQFF. The DNA of the CDR3 is TGTGCCAGCAGTTCTAGCGGGAGCCCCTACAATGAGCAGTTCTTC.

J is TRBJ1-2 and V is TRBV5-6; TRBD1 matches at 9 bases. Looked up from germline, CDR1 is SGHDT and CDR2 is YYEEEE. The V segment lost 0 bases and the J segment 3 bases; nucleotides outside the gene matches: 3. The CDR3 contains 15 residues. CDR3 DNA: TGTGCCAGCAGCTTGGTCGGGACAGGGTACTATGGCTACACCTTC. This gives the protein CASSLVGTGYYGYTF.

The chain recombines TRBV6-5 with TRBJ1-3; a weak D match, TRBD1 (5 bases). The CDR3 runs to 14 residues. V was cut by 5 bases and J by 2 bases, with 10 bases left in between. Germline V lookup: CDR1 MNHEY, CDR2 SVGAGI. As DNA, the CDR3 is TGTGCCAGCAGTACTACAGGAGCTGGAAACACCATATATTTT. Translated, it gives CASSTTGAGNTIYF.

V usage is TRBV30 and J usage is TRBJ1-1; 9 bases agree with TRBD1. Germline V CDR1 and CDR2: GTSNPN, SVGIG (reference sequence). After removal of 1 base from V and 11 bases from J, the junction contained 8 bases not matched to a gene. The CDR3 has 13 amino acids. DNA of the CDR3: TGTGCCTGGAGTGCCCAACAGGGGGCAAAGGCTTTCTTT. It specifies CAWSAQQGAKAFF.

This clone was seen just once. The rearrangement uses TRBV27 and TRBJ1-4; weak D call: TRBD1 (5 bases). V lost 5 bases and J 8 bases, leaving 15 bases between the germline ends. This CDR3 is 14 amino acids long. Germline CDR1 MNHEY, CDR2 SMNVEV (reference sequence). This chain's CDR3 is CASSPAGIREKLFF. CDR3 sequence (DNA): TGTGCCAGCAGTCCCGCAGGGATAAGGGAAAAACTGTTTTTT.

The chain links TRBV7-2 to TRBJ2-7; a possible D gene is TRBD2 (6 bases). CDR3 length: 12 amino acids. Germline CDR1 is SGHTA and CDR2 is FQGNSA. With 4 bases removed from V and 6 bases from J, the gap between germline ends came to 10 bases. The chain's CDR3 is CASSSGLGEQYF. The DNA of the CDR3 is TGTGCCAGCAGCTCGGGACTGGGCGAGCAGTACTTC.

The rearrangement links TRBV27 to TRBJ2-3; 7 bases fit TRBD2. The germline V gene encodes CDR1 MNHEY and CDR2 SMNVEV (reference sequence). CDR3 size: 16 residues. The V segment lost 0 bases and the J segment 2 bases; nucleotides outside the gene matches: 5. CDR3 loop: CASSLSLADHTDTQYF. CDR3 DNA: TGTGCCAGCAGTTTATCGCTAGCGGATCACACAGATACGCAGTATTTT.